Below are 32 T cell receptor beta chains sequenced from a single sample in a study of T cell repertoires in cytomegalovirus infection. TCRdb re-analysed the reads in MiXCR, keeping a single row per CDR3 protein. The sample carries fewer than 200,000 distinct CDR3 sequences, approximately 15% recorded once. Source material: PBMCs. The receptor set was obtained from a human donor in good health (CMV status not recorded). Some clones in this sample may be carry-over from other donors' samples.

This clonotype has more than one count but fewer than ten. V gene TRBV29-1 combines with J gene TRBJ1-1, with D possibly matching TRBD1 (5 bases). CDR3 length: 13 amino acids. Trimming shortened V by 8 bases and J by 4 bases, and 17 bases separated the two germline ends. Germline V gene data show CDR1 as SQVTM and CDR2 as ANQGSEA. The CDR3 loop reads CSSKGEGSTEAFF. CDR3 nucleotides: TGCAGCTCTAAAGGGGAGGGTTCCACTGAAGCTTTCTTT.

This clonotype has a count of ten or more. The CDR3 DNA sequence: TGTGCCAGCAGCTTATTAGGTCTGGGACCTCAAGAGACCCAGTACTTC. Amino acid sequence: CASSLLGLGPQETQYF. The chain links TRBV7-6 to TRBJ2-5; perhaps D is TRBD1 or TRBD2 (5 bases each). Trimming left V 2 bases short and J 2 bases short, with 15 bases between. Germline assignment: CDR1 SGHVS and CDR2 FNYEAQ. There are 16 residues in the CDR3.

The chain recombines TRBV3-1 with TRBJ1-5, with 8 bases identical to TRBD1. Germline assignment: CDR1 LGHDT and CDR2 YNNKEL (reference sequence). The CDR3 spans 19 residues. V trimming: 1 base; J trimming: 3 bases; junction bases outside the gene matches: 14. The CDR3 spells CASSQVPGTGSMNNQPQHF. The CDR3 DNA sequence: TGTGCCAGCAGCCAAGTTCCCGGGACAGGTTCGATGAACAATCAGCCCCAGCATTTT.

The sample holds many counts of this clonotype. CDR3 sequence: CASSLDRGQGGETQYF. As DNA, the CDR3 is TGTGCCAGCAGCTTAGATCGGGGACAGGGAGGGGAGACCCAGTACTTC. The chain is built from TRBV11-2 and TRBJ2-5; 9 bases are shared with TRBD1. J gave up 5 bases and V 0 bases, and 7 bases lay outside the gene matches. Per germline, CDR1 SGHAT and CDR2 FQNNGV. CDR3 length: 16 residues.

The table lists this clonotype with many counts. The chain links TRBV4-1 to TRBJ2-3, with 12 nucleotides matching TRBD1. Germline V CDR1 and CDR2: MGHRA, YSYEKL. The CDR3 spans 17 residues. V lost 7 bases and J lost 4; bases outside the gene matches: 12. CDR3 DNA sequence: TGCGCCAGCAACCCGGAGGGGACAGGGGGCGTCGCAGATACGCAGTATTTT. Its translation is CASNPEGTGGVADTQYF.

CDR3 loop: CASSLKSYEQYF. In nucleotides, the CDR3 is TGTGCCAGCAGCTTAAAAAGCTACGAGCAGTACTTC. The genes are TRBV7-4 and TRBJ2-7; the D is unclear. The CDR3 consists of 12 residues. Per the germline V gene, CDR1 is SGHVT and CDR2 is SQSDAQ. The V end lost 2 bases, the J end lost 3 bases, and 5 bases lay between the germline ends.

This clonotype was recorded many times. V and J are TRBV10-3 and TRBJ1-2; D ambiguous. Trimming took off 1 base at V and 4 bases at J, with 16 bases between the two ends. Germline V gives CDR1 ENHRY, CDR2 SYGVKD. The CDR3 has 16 amino acids. The CDR3 DNA reads TGTGCCATCAGTGAGTGGCGTACGAGGGATAGCTATGGCTACACCTTC. Its translation is CAISEWRTRDSYGYTF.

This clonotype was seen more than once but under ten times. This chain connects TRBV28 to TRBJ2-7; TRBD2 matches at 12 bases. CDR1 MDHEN and CDR2 SYDVKM come from the germline V gene. V dropped 4 bases and J dropped 12; count of bases not matched to a gene: 7. The length of the CDR3 is 13 residues. The CDR3 bases are TGTGCCAGCAGTTCCCCGACTAGCGGGAGTCCGTACTTC. The encoded protein is CASSSPTSGSPYF.

This chain connects TRBV19 to TRBJ1-3, with 8 bases that match TRBD1. V lost 7 bases, J lost 0 bases, and 5 bases stayed unmatched. CDR1 and CDR2 (germline): LNHDA, SQIVND (reference sequence). The CDR3 is made up of 15 amino acids. The CDR3: CASKVGQDSGNTIYF. Here the CDR3 DNA reads TGTGCCAGTAAGGTGGGACAGGACTCTGGAAACACCATATATTTT. The full variable domain, its missing parts supplied by reference TRBV19 and TRBJ1-3, is DGGITQSPKYLFRKEGQNVTLSCEQNLNHDAMYWYRQDPGQGLRLIYYSQIVNDFQKGDIAEGYSVSREKKESFPLTVTSAQKNPTAFYLCASKVGQDSGNTIYFGEGSWLTVV.

This clonotype was counted at least ten times. V is TRBV10-3 and J is TRBJ1-5, with 8 bases matching TRBD1. Germline V CDR1 and CDR2: ENHRY, SYGVKD. Trimming removed 3 bases from V and 0 bases from J; junction bases left unmatched: 1. This CDR3 is built from 15 residues. CDR3 in DNA: TGTGCCATCAGTGAAACAGGGGGTAGCAATCAGCCCCAGCATTTT. This sequence encodes CAISETGGSNQPQHF.

There are many counts of this clonotype. This chain connects TRBV12-3 or TRBV12-4 to TRBJ1-4, with 9 bases identical to TRBD1. Unmatched junction bases numbered 5, after V lost 2 bases and J lost 7 bases. CDR3 length: 15 amino acids. The CDR3: CASSLQTGGSEKLFF. CDR3 DNA: TGTGCCAGCAGTTTACAGACAGGGGGGAGTGAAAAACTGTTTTTT.

This clonotype occurred many times. The chain has TRBV7-2 and TRBJ2-1; TRBD2 matches at 8 bases. CDR1 and CDR2 (germline): SGHTA, FQGNSA. The V segment lost 7 bases and the J segment 3 bases; nucleotides outside the gene matches: 8. The CDR3 covers 15 residues. The CDR3 DNA reads TGTGCCAGCACCCCTCCGGGGGGGCACTACAATGAGCAGTTCTTC. Protein product: CASTPPGGHYNEQFF.

In this sample, this clonotype turned up a few times. V usage is TRBV19 and J usage is TRBJ2-1, with D tentatively TRBD1 (5 bases). The V end lost 3 bases, the J end lost 6 bases, and 12 bases lay between the germline ends. The germline V gene encodes CDR1 LNHDA and CDR2 SQIVND (reference sequence). CDR3 size: 14 residues. CDR3 region: CASSIESTGNEQFF. For the CDR3, the DNA is TGTGCCAGTAGTATCGAGTCCACAGGCAATGAGCAGTTCTTC.

This clonotype came up many times. This chain joins TRBV6-5 and TRBJ2-7, with D perhaps TRBD2 (5 bases). The CDR3 extends over 11 amino acids. Germline V gene data show CDR1 as MNHEY and CDR2 as SVGAGI. The V and J ends lost 6 bases and 2 bases respectively, with 5 bases between them. The CDR3 is CASSGTYEQYF. Here the CDR3 DNA reads TGTGCCAGCAGCGGGACCTACGAGCAGTACTTC.

This clonotype was observed a few times. V is TRBV19 and J is TRBJ1-5, with D perhaps TRBD1 (5 bases). The CDR3 covers 14 residues. Germline V CDR1 and CDR2: LNHDA, SQIVND (reference sequence). V was shortened by 5 bases and J by 5 bases, with 13 bases between the two germline ends. This CDR3 reads CASSPRTRDQPQHF. The DNA for the CDR3 is TGTGCCAGTAGTCCTCGGACAAGGGATCAGCCCCAGCATTTT.

This clonotype was observed many times. The V and J genes are TRBV5-6 and TRBJ2-7; D might be TRBD2 (5 bases). This CDR3 has 16 residues. The V gene lost 4 bases and the J gene lost 6 bases, with 23 bases spanning the gap. CDR1 SGHDT and CDR2 YYEEEE come from the germline V gene. The CDR3 DNA sequence: TGTGCCAGCAGCCTAGGAAGTCGGTGGAGGTTCCCCGAGCAGTACTTC. Its protein product is CASSLGSRWRFPEQYF.

This clonotype came up many times. V is TRBV7-9 and J is TRBJ2-7; D remains unclear. Trimming took 5 bases from V and 3 from J, leaving 14 bases between them. CDR1 is SEHNR, CDR2 FQNEAQ, per germline (reference sequence). The CDR3 spans 14 residues. CDR3 amino acids: CASSPVGSYYEQYF. As DNA, the CDR3 is TGTGCCAGCAGCCCGGTTGGTTCCTACTACGAGCAGTACTTC. Looking up the rest from reference TRBV7-9 and TRBJ2-7 gives the full variable domain: DTGVSQNPRHKITKRGQNVTFRCDPISEHNRLYWYRQTLGQGPEFLTYFQNEAQLEKSRLLSDRFSAERPKGSFSTLEIQRTEQGDSAMYLCASSPVGSYYEQYFGPGTRLTVT.

This clonotype was detected ten times or more. The rearrangement uses TRBV7-2 and TRBJ1-1; 9 nucleotides line up with TRBD1. The length of the CDR3 is 15 residues. Germline V gives CDR1 SGHTA, CDR2 FQGNSA. V lost 3 bases to trimming and J lost 8 bases; unmatched junction nucleotides: 10. Here the CDR3 DNA reads TGTGCCAGCAGCTTCTCCCCGGGACAGGGCCGGGAAGCTTTCTTT. It translates to CASSFSPGQGREAFF. Full variable domain (missing parts from reference TRBV7-2 and TRBJ1-1): GAGVSQSPSNKVTEKGKDVELRCDPISGHTALYWYRQSLGQGLEFLIYFQGNSAPDKSGLPSDRFSAERTGGSVSTLTIQRTQQEDSAVYLCASSFSPGQGREAFFGQGTRLTVV.

This clonotype occurred many times. The gene calls are TRBV7-9 and TRBJ2-5; no definite D call. This CDR3 spans 11 amino acids. The germline V gene encodes CDR1 SEHNR and CDR2 FQNEAQ (reference sequence). V lost 6 bases to trimming and J lost 2 bases, with 4 bases between them. The CDR3 DNA follows: TGTGCCAGCAGATTGCAAGAGACCCAGTACTTC. Its translation: CASRLQETQYF.

This clonotype was counted only a few times. The J gene is TRBJ1-2, the V gene TRBV7-9; tentatively, D is TRBD1 (5 bases). This CDR3 comprises 15 residues. Germline values: CDR1 SEHNR, CDR2 FQNEAQ (reference sequence). V lost 7 bases and J 0 bases, leaving 15 bases between the germline ends. The CDR3 here is CASTGGGNANYGYTF. CDR3 DNA: TGTGCCAGCACCGGGGGGGGGAACGCTAACTATGGCTACACCTTC.

This clonotype came up many times. V gene TRBV12-3 or TRBV12-4 combines with J gene TRBJ1-1, with D possibly TRBD1 on 6 matching bases. This CDR3 has 13 residues. V lost 3 bases to trimming and J lost 4 bases, with 9 bases between them. The CDR3 sequence is CASSFGGPTEAFF. The CDR3 DNA sequence: TGTGCCAGCAGTTTTGGGGGGCCCACTGAAGCTTTCTTT.

The J gene is TRBJ1-2, the V gene TRBV28, with TRBD1 as a possible D gene (6 bases). The CDR3 length is 14 residues. Germline CDR1 and CDR2: MDHEN and SYDVKM. V lost 1 base, J lost 4 bases, and 10 bases lay in between. Here the CDR3 DNA reads TGTGCCAGCAGTTTATTAACAGGGCCCTATGGCTACACCTTC. This gives the protein CASSLLTGPYGYTF.

The chain couples TRBV2 to TRBJ1-1; maybe TRBD1 (6 bases). V lost 5 bases to trimming and J lost 0 bases, with 13 bases between them. Germline V lookup: CDR1 SNHLY, CDR2 FYNNEI. The CDR3 sequence is 15 residues long. The CDR3 DNA reads TGTGCCAGCAGTAGCACAGGGAGGATGAACACTGAAGCTTTCTTT. It encodes CASSSTGRMNTEAFF. Based on the CDR3 plus reference TRBV2 and TRBJ1-1, the full variable domain is EPEVTQTPSHQVTQMGQEVILRCVPISNHLYFYWYRQILGQKVEFLVSFYNNEISEKSEIFDDQFSVERPDGSNFTLKIRSTKLEDSAMYFCASSSTGRMNTEAFFGQGTRLTVV.

This clonotype was detected many times. The chain couples TRBV6-2 or TRBV6-3 to TRBJ1-1; possibly TRBD1 for D (5 bases). CDR1 is MNHEY and CDR2 is SVGEGT in the germline V gene. The germline V and J ends were trimmed by 6 bases and 2 bases, with 13 bases remaining between them. The CDR3 contains 14 residues. CDR3 sequence: CASRSGPLNTEAFF. The DNA for the CDR3 is TGTGCCAGCAGGTCGGGACCGCTAAACACTGAAGCTTTCTTT.

Ten or more counts support this clonotype. The V gene is TRBV6-1, the J gene TRBJ2-7, with 7 bases identical to TRBD1. The junction had 7 bases not matched to a gene; V was cut back by 8 bases and J by 3 bases. The germline gives CDR1 MNHNS, CDR2 SASEGT. The CDR3 loop spans 13 amino acids. CDR3 region: CASSRDSNYEQYF. The CDR3 DNA is TGTGCCAGCTCTCGGGACAGTAACTACGAGCAGTACTTC.

V usage is TRBV28 and J usage is TRBJ2-4; TRBD2 matches 7 bases. After removal of 8 bases from V and 7 bases from J, the junction contained 5 bases not matched to a gene. This CDR3 contains 12 residues. Germline CDR1 is MDHEN and CDR2 is SYDVKM. CDR3 sequence reads: CASLDGGNIQYF. DNA of the CDR3: TGTGCCAGCCTAGACGGGGGGAACATTCAGTACTTC.

Ten or more counts support this clonotype. This chain uses TRBV11-3 with TRBJ2-4, with 10 bases aligning to TRBD2. V shed 4 bases, J shed 6 bases, and the junction held 12 bases outside the gene matches. Germline-derived CDR1 and CDR2 are SGHNT and YENEEA. The length of the CDR3 is 17 residues. The CDR3 nucleotides are TGTGCCAGCAGCTCCCCAGCGGGAGGGCCCTCGGGAAACATTCAGTACTTC. This sequence encodes CASSSPAGGPSGNIQYF.

The table lists this clonotype with a few counts. The V call is TRBV12-5, the J call TRBJ2-7, with 9 bases identical to TRBD2. Trimming at V came to 7 bases and at J to 4 bases, leaving 8 bases not matched to a gene. The CDR3 runs to 14 residues. Germline CDR1 and CDR2: LGHNT and FRNRAP. The CDR3 nucleotides are TGTGCTAGTGCTCAGCGGGGGGTGGCTTACGAGCAGTACTTC. Protein: CASAQRGVAYEQYF.

This clonotype was detected many times. The chain has TRBV6-2 or TRBV6-3 and TRBJ2-1; D not certain. This CDR3 has 13 amino acids. V gave up 4 bases and J gave up 10 bases, with 14 bases separating them. The V gene's germline CDR1 is MNHEY and CDR2 SVGEGT. Here the CDR3 reads CASSWNLASEQFF. In nucleotides, the CDR3 is TGTGCCAGCAGTTGGAATCTGGCCAGCGAGCAGTTCTTC.

This clonotype appeared a few times. This CDR3 reads CASSTREGAFYEQYF. CDR3 nucleotide sequence: TGTGCCAGCAGCACCCGTGAGGGGGCATTCTACGAGCAGTACTTC. The chain joins TRBV11-2 to TRBJ2-7; TRBD1 matches at 7 bases. CDR3 length equals 15 residues. Germline CDR1 is SGHAT and CDR2 is FQNNGV. After removal of 5 bases from V and 3 bases from J, the junction contained 10 bases not matched to a gene.

The chain carries TRBV5-6 and TRBJ2-7, with 7 bases matching TRBD2. After removal of 4 bases from V and 2 bases from J, the junction contained 6 bases not matched to a gene. Germline V lookup: CDR1 SGHDT, CDR2 YYEEEE. The CDR3 is 14 residues long. CDR3 protein: CASSPGEGTYEQYF. CDR3 in DNA: TGTGCCAGCAGCCCGGGGGAGGGAACCTACGAGCAGTACTTC.

This clonotype showed up many times. The genes are TRBV7-2 and TRBJ2-1; TRBD1 matches 9 bases. CDR1 and CDR2 (germline): SGHTA, FQGNSA. J lost 1 base, V lost 8 bases, and 9 bases had no gene match. This CDR3 has 16 residues. The CDR3, as DNA: TGTGCCAGCGGATGGGACAGGGTGTCATCCTACAATGAGCAGTTCTTC. Translation: CASGWDRVSSYNEQFF.